Listed here is a single TCR beta chain. The data derive from a study of cytomegalovirus exposure and HLA in healthy donors. Germline lookup yields CDR1 MNHEY and CDR2 SVGAGI. The J segment lost 8 bases and the V segment lost 2 bases, leaving 1 base of the junction unmatched. The CDR3 loop spans 13 amino acids. This PCR relied on a set of 60 Vbeta primers and 13 Jbeta primers. Some clones are missing from TCRdb's copy, which holds only in-frame ones; the method was immunoSEQ multiplex PCR. The data show about 170,000 clones, with roughly two thirds seen just once and approximately 5.1% held by the top ten.

The sequence was obtained from a woman aged 18-30 years in good health and CMV-seropositive. Specimen: PBMCs. The chain joins TRBV6-5 to TRBJ2-1, with 9 nucleotides matching TRBD1. DNA for the CDR3: TGTGCCAGCAGTTACAACAGGGGGCATGAGCAGTTCTTC. It specifies CASSYNRGHEQFF.